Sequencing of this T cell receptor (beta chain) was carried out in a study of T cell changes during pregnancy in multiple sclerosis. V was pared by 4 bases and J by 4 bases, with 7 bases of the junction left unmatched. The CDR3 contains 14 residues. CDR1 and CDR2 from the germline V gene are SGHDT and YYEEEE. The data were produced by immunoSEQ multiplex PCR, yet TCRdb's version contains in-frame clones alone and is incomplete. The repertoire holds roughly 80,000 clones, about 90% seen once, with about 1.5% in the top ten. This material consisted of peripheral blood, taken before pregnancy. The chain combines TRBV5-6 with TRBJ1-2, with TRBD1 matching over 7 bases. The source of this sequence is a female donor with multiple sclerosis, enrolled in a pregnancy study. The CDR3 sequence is CASSRQGPIYGYTF. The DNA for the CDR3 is TGTGCCAGCAGCAGACAGGGACCGATCTATGGCTACACCTTC.